A single sample is the source of the 16 T cell receptor beta chains below, sequenced in a study of blood T cell repertoires in COVID-19. Method: immunoSEQ multiplex PCR; TCRdb's copy keeps in-frame clones and lacks some. The sample shows approximately 350,000 clones, less than 90% of them seen only once. Sequencing used peripheral blood. These receptors originate from a woman aged 55-69 years with COVID-19, enrolled during active disease.

The count of this clone is one. This rearrangement joins TRBV7-8 to TRBJ2-1; 7 nucleotides line up with TRBD2. Germline V gene lookup returns CDR1 SGHVS and CDR2 FQNEAQ. V shed 5 bases, J shed 6 bases, and the junction held 7 bases outside the gene matches. The CDR3 sequence is 14 residues long. The CDR3 DNA sequence: TGTGCCAGCAGCCTCGCGAGGGAGGGCAATGAGCAGTTCTTC. This gives the protein CASSLAREGNEQFF.

The chain is built from TRBV9 and TRBJ1-1; possible D gene TRBD1, 6 bases. The CDR3 runs to 13 residues. V lost 3 bases and J 7 bases, leaving 13 bases between the germline ends. CDR1 SGDLS and CDR2 YYNGEE come from the germline V gene. The CDR3 DNA sequence: TGTGCCAGCAGCGGATGGGGACAAGTTGAAGCTTTCTTT. This gives the protein CASSGWGQVEAFF.

The chain links TRBV3-1 (or the pseudogene TRBV3-2) to TRBJ1-4; D perhaps matches TRBD1 (5 bases). Trimming cost V 3 bases and J 8 bases, with 13 bases left between them. The CDR3 sequence is 14 residues long. CDR1 is LGHDT, CDR2 YNNKEL, per germline (reference sequence). The CDR3 is CASSHLGGGEKLFF. For the CDR3, the DNA is TGTGCCAGCAGCCATTTGGGGGGAGGAGAAAAACTGTTTTTT.

CDR3 sequence: CASSLRDRGGADTQYF. The CDR3 bases are TGTGCCAGCAGCCTCAGGGACAGGGGAGGGGCAGATACGCAGTATTTT. The rearrangement links TRBV7-3 to TRBJ2-3, with 10 bases lining up with TRBD1. With 5 bases clipped from V and 4 bases from J, the junction kept 9 bases outside the gene matches. Germline CDR1 SGHTA, CDR2 FQGTGA. The length of the CDR3 is 16 residues. The whole variable domain, filled in from reference TRBV7-3 and TRBJ2-3, reads GAGVSQTPSNKVTEKGKYVELRCDPISGHTALYWYRQSLGQGPEFLIYFQGTGAADDSGLPNDRFFAVRPEGSVSTLKIQRTERGDSAVYLCASSLRDRGGADTQYFGPGTRLTVL.

The chain employs TRBV28 and TRBJ1-4; the match to TRBD1 covers 9 bases. Germline CDR1 is MDHEN and CDR2 is SYDVKM. There are 14 residues in the CDR3. Trimming at V came to 4 bases and at J to 13 bases, leaving 10 bases not matched to a gene. The CDR3 sequence: CASSWGQGLEGLFF. For the CDR3, the DNA is TGTGCCAGCAGTTGGGGACAGGGCCTTGAAGGACTGTTTTTT.

The V call is TRBV18, the J call TRBJ2-7; D possibly corresponds to TRBD1 (6 bases). Germline-derived CDR1 and CDR2 are KGHSH and LQKENI. V was clipped by 4 bases and J by 5 bases, with 12 bases between them. The CDR3 length is 13 residues. Here the CDR3 reads CASSQQGVDEQYF. CDR3 in DNA: TGTGCCAGCTCACAACAGGGAGTCGACGAGCAGTACTTC.

Worth noting for this clone: The sample carries other DNA sequences with the same CDR3. V is TRBV5-1 and J is TRBJ2-2, with 9 nucleotides matching TRBD1. CDR1 SGHRS and CDR2 YFSETQ come from the germline V gene. The CDR3 runs to 15 residues. V lost 0 bases, J lost 3 bases, and 0 bases stayed unmatched. Written as DNA, the CDR3 is TGCGCCAGCAGCTTGGGGGACAGGGACACCGGGGAGCTGTTTTTT. This translates into CASSLGDRDTGELFF. The variable domain in full, completed from reference TRBV5-1 and TRBJ2-2, reads KAGVTQTPRYLIKTRGQQVTLSCSPISGHRSVSWYQQTPGQGLQFLFEYFSETQRNKGNFPGRFSGRQFSNSRSEMNVSTLELGDSALYLCASSLGDRDTGELFFGEGSRLTVL.

The rearrangement joins TRBV27 to TRBJ2-3; D is unclear. Germline values: CDR1 MNHEY, CDR2 SMNVEV (reference sequence). V lost 6 bases, J lost 0 bases, and 10 bases lay in between. The CDR3 loop spans 14 amino acids. The CDR3 here is CASSSQTSTDTQYF. The CDR3 region has the DNA TGTGCCAGCAGCAGCCAGACTAGCACAGATACGCAGTATTTT.

The V gene is TRBV3-1 (or the pseudogene TRBV3-2), the J gene TRBJ1-3; 8 positions agree with TRBD1. The CDR3 is made up of 15 amino acids. Germline values: CDR1 LGHDT, CDR2 YNNKEL (reference sequence). Trimming at V came to 4 bases and at J to 4 bases, leaving 6 bases not matched to a gene. Written as DNA, the CDR3 is TGTGCCAGCAGCCCCGCCAGGGGGCGAGGAAACACCATATATTTT. This translates into CASSPARGRGNTIYF.

This sequence joins TRBV4-2 and TRBJ2-7; tentative D call: TRBD1 (5 bases). The CDR3 runs 14 residues. V was shortened by 0 bases and J by 3 bases, with 9 bases between the two germline ends. From germline, CDR1 is LGHNA and CDR2 YNFKEQ. The CDR3 sequence: CASSQDREGYEQYF. The CDR3 DNA follows: TGTGCCAGCAGCCAAGACAGGGAAGGCTACGAGCAGTACTTC.

This rearrangement joins TRBV12-3 or TRBV12-4 to TRBJ2-3; no firm D call. V was shortened by 6 bases and J by 0 bases, with 7 bases between the two germline ends. The CDR3 is 13 amino acids. The CDR3: CASSHTSTDTQYF. CDR3 in DNA: TGTGCCAGCAGCCACACCAGCACAGATACGCAGTATTTT.

The V gene is TRBV2, the J gene TRBJ2-2, with no clear D. The CDR3 has 14 residues. Germline V CDR1 and CDR2: SNHLY, FYNNEI. Between the trimmed V and J ends, which lost 1 base and 4 bases, there was a span of 7 bases. CDR3 residues: CASSEVVSTGELFF. DNA for the CDR3: TGTGCCAGCAGTGAAGTTGTTAGCACCGGGGAGCTGTTTTTT.

The chain uses TRBV4-2 and TRBJ1-3; D gene ambiguous. Germline-derived CDR1 and CDR2 are LGHNA and YNFKEQ. Trimming pared 0 bases from V and 0 bases from J, leaving 9 bases between. The CDR3 is 16 residues long. This CDR3 is CASSQDEANSGNTIYF. The CDR3 region has the DNA TGTGCCAGCAGCCAAGATGAGGCCAACTCTGGAAACACCATATATTTT.

This chain links TRBV12-5 with TRBJ1-5; 8 bases align to TRBD1. CDR1 is LGHNT and CDR2 is FRNRAP in the germline V gene. CDR3 length: 16 amino acids. V lost 0 bases and J lost 7; bases outside the gene matches: 8. The CDR3 protein is CASGLVDTGGGQPQHF. CDR3 nucleotide sequence: TGTGCTAGTGGTTTGGTCGATACAGGGGGGGGACAGCCCCAGCATTTT.

The gene calls are TRBV11-2 and TRBJ2-1, with D possibly matching TRBD1 (5 bases). The CDR3 is made up of 15 amino acids. Germline V lookup: CDR1 SGHAT, CDR2 FQNNGV. V was cut by 5 bases and J by 7 bases, with 18 bases left in between. The CDR3: CASSPIRQYQNEQFF. The DNA for the CDR3 is TGTGCCAGCAGCCCAATCCGACAGTACCAAAATGAGCAGTTCTTC.

This clone was picked up a small number of times. The chain links TRBV11-1 to TRBJ1-6; D ambiguous. CDR3 length: 12 residues. Trimming removed 5 bases from V and 7 bases from J, with 6 bases in between. Germline V CDR1 and CDR2: SGHAT, FQDESV (reference sequence). In DNA, the CDR3 is TGTGCCAGCAGCCCAACAAATTCACCCCTCCACTTT. It encodes CASSPTNSPLHF.